This T cell receptor (beta chain) comes out of a study of cytomegalovirus exposure and HLA in healthy donors. Amplification used 60 Vbeta primers and 13 Jbeta primers. TCRdb keeps only in-frame clones here, not all; method: immunoSEQ multiplex PCR. This sample has approximately 280,000 clones, with 86% found just once. Note on this clone: Its specificity is not known. One junction end does not reproduce the germline sequence, and a read error may be involved.

Study-wide points: Later work showed greater clonal expansion in HLA-associated TCR beta chains than in equally common others. Sequencing likely produced, as an artifact, a cluster of highly shared sequence variants.

Germline V gene lookup returns CDR1 SEHNR and CDR2 FQNEAQ (reference sequence). The CDR3 is made up of 14 amino acids. Sample: PBMCs. V is TRBV7-9 and J is TRBJ1-2; D gene ambiguous. The source of this sequence is a man in his forties or fifties in good health and CMV-seropositive. The CDR3 bases are TGTTCCAGCAGCGCCCCGGGTAACTGGTATGGCTACACCTTC. Its translation is CSSSAPGNWYGYTF.